Presented here are 11 T cell receptor beta chains from one specimen sequenced in a study of blood T cell repertoires in COVID-19. TCRdb's table, derived via immunoSEQ multiplex PCR, lists solely in-frame clones and lacks some. The table records 60,000 to 70,000 clones, 65% to 80% of them present only once. The sequencing sample was made of peripheral blood. The receptors were sampled from a woman aged 70 to 79 with acute or convalescent COVID-19.

This clone was detected only a few times. The V call is TRBV21-1, the J call TRBJ1-3; TRBD1 is taken as the D call from the table, unchecked against the DNA. TRBV21-1 counts as a pseudogene. The CDR3 has 15 residues. Here the CDR3 DNA reads TGTGCCAGCAAGACAGTACTGAAGAAGAGAAACACCATATATTTT. This translates into CASKTVLKKRNTIYF.

The chain combines TRBV7-3 with TRBJ1-1; possible D gene TRBD1, 6 bases. Trimming took 5 bases from V and 3 from J, leaving 13 bases between them. The CDR3 is made up of 14 amino acids. The V gene's germline CDR1 is SGHTA and CDR2 FQGTGA. CDR3 residues: CASSPQGVDTEAFF. The CDR3 DNA follows: TGTGCCAGCAGCCCACAGGGTGTTGACACTGAAGCTTTCTTT.

This chain connects TRBV29-1 to TRBJ2-5; D is unclear. The CDR3 loop spans 14 amino acids. Trimming removed 7 bases from V and 2 bases from J, with 17 bases in between. Germline CDR1 is SQVTM and CDR2 is ANQGSEA. CDR3 sequence (DNA): TGCAGCGCCACCCCCGACTTGATTCAAGAGACCCAGTACTTC. The encoded protein is CSATPDLIQETQYF.

This clone was detected only once. This sequence joins TRBV7-8 and TRBJ1-6; weak D call: TRBD1 (5 bases). The CDR3 is made up of 14 amino acids. Germline V lookup: CDR1 SGHVS, CDR2 FQNEAQ. V was trimmed by 1 base and J by 17 bases, leaving 18 bases between them. In nucleotides, the CDR3 is TGTGCCAGCAGCTTAGATTCCTTGCGGGGGGAGGTCCACTTT. It translates to CASSLDSLRGEVHF.

V is TRBV13 and J is TRBJ1-3, with D perhaps matching TRBD1 (5 bases). V gave up 1 base and J gave up 2 bases, with 12 bases separating them. The length of the CDR3 is 16 residues. In germline, CDR1 is PRHDT, CDR2 FYEKMQ (reference sequence). Written as DNA, the CDR3 is TGTGCCAGCAGCTTAGAAGGGGCTAGTGCTGGAAACACCATATATTTT. The encoded protein is CASSLEGASAGNTIYF.

V gene TRBV29-1 combines with J gene TRBJ2-7, with 7 bases matching TRBD1. There are 13 residues in the CDR3. Germline V gene lookup returns CDR1 SQVTM and CDR2 ANQGSEA. Germline trimming cut 7 bases from V and 0 bases from J; bases unmatched to any gene: 6. The CDR3 here is CSAGRDSSYEQYF. The CDR3 nucleotides are TGCAGCGCAGGACGGGACAGCTCCTACGAGCAGTACTTC.

The chain employs TRBV7-9 and TRBJ1-2, with D hard to call. The CDR3 spans 14 residues. V lost 5 bases, J lost 4 bases, and 14 bases lay in between. Germline V gene data show CDR1 as SEHNR and CDR2 as FQNEAQ (reference sequence). CDR3 DNA: TGTGCCAGCAGCCGATCCGGGAGCTCCTATGGCTACACCTTC. It is translated as CASSRSGSSYGYTF.

This clone was observed a handful of times. The V and J genes are TRBV4-2 and TRBJ1-3; D not resolved. The CDR3 sequence is 16 residues long. CDR1 and CDR2 (germline): LGHNA, YNFKEQ. Trimming shortened V by 0 bases and J by 2 bases, and 11 bases separated the two germline ends. CDR3 coding DNA: TGTGCCAGCAGCCAAGAGTCGGGCGGGACTGGAAACACCATATATTTT. The encoded protein is CASSQESGGTGNTIYF.

The chain recombines TRBV6-5 with TRBJ2-1, with TRBD2 identical over 14 bases. J lost 7 bases, V lost 6 bases, and 5 bases had no gene match. Per germline, CDR1 MNHEY and CDR2 SVGAGI. The CDR3 is 15 residues long. The CDR3 region is CASRAGLAGVNEQFF. CDR3 bases: TGTGCCAGCAGGGCGGGACTAGCGGGGGTAAATGAGCAGTTCTTC.

This rearrangement joins TRBV7-2 to TRBJ2-5; D possibly corresponds to TRBD1 (6 bases). Germline CDR1 reads SGHTA; CDR2 reads FQGNSA. V lost 5 bases and J 0 bases, leaving 22 bases between the germline ends. The CDR3 covers 18 residues. The CDR3 loop reads CASSEGSFRGWYQETQYF. In DNA form, the CDR3 reads TGTGCCAGCAGCGAGGGGAGTTTTAGGGGGTGGTACCAAGAGACCCAGTACTTC. Complete variable domain (other parts from reference TRBV7-2 and TRBJ2-5): GAGVSQSPSNKVTEKGKDVELRCDPISGHTALYWYRQSLGQGLEFLIYFQGNSAPDKSGLPSDRFSAERTGGSVSTLTIQRTQQEDSAVYLCASSEGSFRGWYQETQYFGPGTRLLVL.

The chain employs TRBV3-1 (or the pseudogene TRBV3-2) and TRBJ2-7, with D perhaps matching TRBD2 (5 bases). Germline-derived CDR1 and CDR2 are LGHDT and YNNKEL (reference sequence). V was cut by 0 bases and J by 2 bases, with 11 bases left in between. The CDR3 is 15 amino acids. The CDR3 coding sequence is TGTGCCAGCAGCCAAGATGGAGGTGGAACCTACGAGCAGTACTTC. As protein: CASSQDGGGTYEQYF.